The source of this TCR beta chain is a study of blood T cells in healthy people across ages. A few counts support this clonotype. Alongside a J-beta primer mix, a sample-barcoded 5' primer served in a second PCR lasting about 7 to 11 cycles. MiXCR, run by TCRdb on the 5' RACE reads, gives a single entry per CDR3 protein. The sample has roughly 1,700,000 distinct CDR3 sequences, 25% to 30% seen once. This CDR3 region has 16 residues. Germline lookup yields CDR1 SGDLS and CDR2 YYNGEE. Trimming cost V 0 bases and J 4 bases; bases outside gene matches: 7. V gene TRBV9 combines with J gene TRBJ2-1; 7 nucleotides line up with TRBD2. This receptor was taken from a woman aged 25 to 45 in good health. The specimen sequenced was blood. The CDR3 protein is CASSVGGGTTYNEQFF. The CDR3, as DNA: TGTGCCAGCAGCGTAGGTGGCGGGACTACGTACAATGAGCAGTTCTTC.